A selection of T cell receptor beta chains follows, all from one sample in a study of CD8+ T cells in alopecia areata. Sequencing was performed with immunoSEQ multiplex PCR; in TCRdb, only in-frame clones are kept and a portion is missing. The sample consists of roughly 200,000 clones, about 56% of them appearing once. The sequenced material came from CD8+ T cells sorted from blood. The receptor set was obtained from a human donor in good health. Each CDR3 is given with its conserved first and last residue. The D gene is left open where the match is weak. Clone size appears in some rows only: once, few, many, or a class for an expanded clone.

. . TRBJ1-1 TRBV4-1 TGCGCCAGCAGCCCACGGACGGAGAACACTGAAGCTTTCTTT CASSPRTENTEAFF
. . TRBJ2-1 TRBV6-6 TGTGCCAGCACGGGGGCGGATGAGCAGTTCTTC CASTGADEQFF
. TRBD2 TRBJ2-2 TRBV5-1 TGCGCCAGCAGCCTCCGGGGAGGGGATTACGCCGGGGAGCTGTTTTTT CASSLRGGDYAGELFF
. TRBD1 TRBJ2-6 TRBV27 TGTGCCAGCAGTTTTGAATACAGGGGGCCGTTAGTTGCTGGGGCCAACGTCCTGACTTTC CASSFEYRGPLVAGANVLTF
. . TRBJ1-5 TRBV27 TGTGCCAGCAGCCCACTCGGGGGTAGCAATCAGCCCCAGCATTTT CASSPLGGSNQPQHF
. . TRBJ1-5 TRBV2 TGTGCCAGCACCCCGAACAGTCCTAATCAGCCCCAGCATTTT CASTPNSPNQPQHF
. . TRBJ1-6 TRBV6-6 TGTGCCAGCAGAAACAGTACGATTTCACCCCTCCACTTT CASRNSTISPLHF
. TRBD1 TRBJ2-3 TRBV13 TGTGCCAGCAGCGAACCCGGGACAGGGAGGCATACGCAGTATTTT CASSEPGTGRHTQYF
. . TRBJ1-4 TRBV19 TGTGCCACCACACCCGGGAGAGAAAAACTGTTTTTT CATTPGREKLFF
. . TRBJ2-7 TRBV13 TGTGCCAGCAGCTTAAGGGGGGGGACCTTCAACGAGCAGTACTTC CASSLRGGTFNEQYF
. TRBD1 TRBJ2-1 TRBV2 TGTGCCAGGGGACAGGGGGCAAGTGAGCAGTTCTTC CARGQGASEQFF
few . TRBJ2-4 TRBV11-2 TGTGCCAGCAGCTTAGTGCCCGGGGGCTGGGCCAAAAACATTCAGTACTTC CASSLVPGGWAKNIQYF
once TRBD1 TRBJ2-7 TRBV10-2 TGCGCCAGCAGTGTGGGGCCAGGGACAGGGCACTACGAGCAGTACTTC CASSVGPGTGHYEQYF
. . TRBJ1-2 TRBV11-2 TGTGCCAGCAGCTTAGACAACAGGGTCTACACCTTC CASSLDNRVYTF